This T cell receptor beta chain was obtained from a study of blood T cell repertoires in COVID-19. At the level of the study: The United States, Italy and Spain were the sources of the acute and convalescent COVID-19 samples. From T cells, B-cell-depleted T cells, or PBMCs came the material, which was cDNA or gDNA.

This clone came up a few times. In the authors' workflow: Reference gene primer amplification gave estimated nucleated cell counts. The data were produced by immunoSEQ multiplex PCR, yet TCRdb's version contains in-frame clones alone and is incomplete. From that table come the V and J calls and clone size; the DNA was used to work out D and trimming. Of 200,000 or so clones listed, 70% to 90% are singletons. Sample: peripheral blood. The source of this sequence is a man between 60 and 70 years old with acute or convalescent COVID-19.

CDR3 sequence: CASSRTVGGNTIYF. The CDR3 nucleotides are TGTGCCAGCAGCCGGACAGTCGGGGGAAACACCATATATTTT. This chain links TRBV7-7 with TRBJ1-3; perhaps TRBD1 as D (6 bases). Germline V gives CDR1 SSHAT, CDR2 FNYEAQ (reference sequence). The CDR3 sequence is 14 residues long. V gave up 5 bases and J gave up 4 bases, with 12 bases separating them. The full variable domain, rest sourced from reference TRBV7-7 and TRBJ1-3, is GAGVSQSPRYKVTKRGQDVTLRCDPISSHATLYWYQQALGQGPEFLTYFNYEAQPDKSGLPSDRFSAERPEGSISTLTIQRTEQRDSAMYRCASSRTVGGNTIYFGEGSWLTVV.